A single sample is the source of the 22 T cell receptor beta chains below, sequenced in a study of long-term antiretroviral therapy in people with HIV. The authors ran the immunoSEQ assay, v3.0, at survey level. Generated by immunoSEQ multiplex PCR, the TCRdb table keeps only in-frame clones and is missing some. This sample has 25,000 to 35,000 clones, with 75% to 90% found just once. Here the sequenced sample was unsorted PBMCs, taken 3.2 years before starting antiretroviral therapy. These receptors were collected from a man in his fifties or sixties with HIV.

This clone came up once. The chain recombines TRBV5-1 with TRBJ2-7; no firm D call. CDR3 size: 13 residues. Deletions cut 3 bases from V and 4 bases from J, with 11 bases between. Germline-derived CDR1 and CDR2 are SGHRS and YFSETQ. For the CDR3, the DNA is TGCGCCAGCAGCTCGTCAAGTTCTTACGAGCAGTACTTC. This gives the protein CASSSSSSYEQYF.

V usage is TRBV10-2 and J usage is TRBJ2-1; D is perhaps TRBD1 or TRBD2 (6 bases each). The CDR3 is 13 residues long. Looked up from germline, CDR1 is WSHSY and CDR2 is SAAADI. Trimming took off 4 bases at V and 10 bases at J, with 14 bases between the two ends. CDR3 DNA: TGCGCCAGCAGTGGGACCGGGGGCCGCGAGCAGTTCTTC. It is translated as CASSGTGGREQFF.

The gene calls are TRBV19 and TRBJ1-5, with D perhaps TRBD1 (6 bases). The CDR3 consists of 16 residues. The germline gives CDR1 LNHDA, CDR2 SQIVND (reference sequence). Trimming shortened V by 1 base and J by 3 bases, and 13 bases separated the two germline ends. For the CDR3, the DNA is TGTGCCAGTAGTATAGCATCACAGGGCTACAATCAGCCCCAGCATTTT. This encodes CASSIASQGYNQPQHF.

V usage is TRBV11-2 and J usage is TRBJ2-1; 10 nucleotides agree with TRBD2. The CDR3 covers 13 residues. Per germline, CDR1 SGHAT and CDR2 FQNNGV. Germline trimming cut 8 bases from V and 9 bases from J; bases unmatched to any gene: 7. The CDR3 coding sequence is TGTGCCAGCGGAGTAGCGGGAGGAAGTGAGCAGTTCTTC. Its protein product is CASGVAGGSEQFF.

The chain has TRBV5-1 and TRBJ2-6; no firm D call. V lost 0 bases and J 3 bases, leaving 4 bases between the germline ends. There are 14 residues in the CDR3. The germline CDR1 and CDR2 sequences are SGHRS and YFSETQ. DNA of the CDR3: TGCGCCAGCAGCTTGGCGTTTGGGGCCAACGTCCTGACTTTC. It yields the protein CASSLAFGANVLTF.

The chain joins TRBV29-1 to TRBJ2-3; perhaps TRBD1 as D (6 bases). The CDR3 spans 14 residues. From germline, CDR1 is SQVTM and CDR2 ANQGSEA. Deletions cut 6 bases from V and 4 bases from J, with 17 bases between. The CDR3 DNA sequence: TGCAGCGTCATACAGGGTATGCGGGCAGATACGCAGTATTTT. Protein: CSVIQGMRADTQYF.

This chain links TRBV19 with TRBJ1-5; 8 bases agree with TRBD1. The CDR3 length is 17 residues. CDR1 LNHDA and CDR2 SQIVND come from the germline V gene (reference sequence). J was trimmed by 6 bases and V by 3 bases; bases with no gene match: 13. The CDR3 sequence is CASSIFRGQGRAQPQHF. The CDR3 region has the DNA TGTGCCAGTAGTATTTTCAGGGGGCAGGGCCGGGCTCAGCCCCAGCATTTT.

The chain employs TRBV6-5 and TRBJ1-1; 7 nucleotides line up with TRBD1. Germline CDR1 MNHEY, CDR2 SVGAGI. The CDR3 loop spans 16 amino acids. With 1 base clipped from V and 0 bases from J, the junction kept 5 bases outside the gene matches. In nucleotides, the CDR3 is TGTGCCAGCAGTTACTTCGGGACAGCAATGAACACTGAAGCTTTCTTT. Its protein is CASSYFGTAMNTEAFF.

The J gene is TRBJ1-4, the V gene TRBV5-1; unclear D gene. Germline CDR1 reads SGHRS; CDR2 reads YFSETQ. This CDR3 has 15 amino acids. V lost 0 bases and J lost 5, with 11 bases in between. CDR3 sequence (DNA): TGCGCCAGCAGCTTGGGGGCTGGGGAGAATGAAAAACTGTTTTTT. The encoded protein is CASSLGAGENEKLFF.

The CDR3 region has the DNA TGTGCCAGCAGCTTAAACAGTCTGAATCAGCCCCAGCATTTT. Translation gives CASSLNSLNQPQHF. The V and J genes are TRBV11-2 and TRBJ1-5; D uncertain. Trimming cost V 2 bases and J 4 bases, with 9 bases left between them. Germline-derived CDR1 and CDR2 are SGHAT and FQNNGV. This CDR3 is built from 14 residues. Using reference TRBV11-2 and TRBJ1-5 for the parts outside the CDR3, the full variable domain is EAGVAQSPRYKIIEKRQSVAFWCNPISGHATLYWYQQILGQGPKLLIQFQNNGVVDDSQLPKDRFSAERLKGVDSTLKIQPAKLEDSAVYLCASSLNSLNQPQHFGDGTRLSIL.

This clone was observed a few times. The DNA for the CDR3 is TGTGCCAGCAGCTTGCGGTTTACTAATGAAAAACTGTTTTTT. This codes for CASSLRFTNEKLFF. V usage is TRBV5-5 and J usage is TRBJ1-4; D not resolved. Germline loops: CDR1 SGHKS, CDR2 YYEKEE (reference sequence). There are 14 residues in the CDR3. Trimming left V 1 base short and J 2 bases short, with 6 bases between.

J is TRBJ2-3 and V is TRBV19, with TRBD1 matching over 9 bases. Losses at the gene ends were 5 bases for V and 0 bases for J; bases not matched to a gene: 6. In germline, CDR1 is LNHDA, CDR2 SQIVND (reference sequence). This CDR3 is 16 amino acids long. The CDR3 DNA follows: TGTGCCAGTAGTGTTCGACAGGGGGAGAGCACAGATACGCAGTATTTT. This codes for CASSVRQGESTDTQYF.

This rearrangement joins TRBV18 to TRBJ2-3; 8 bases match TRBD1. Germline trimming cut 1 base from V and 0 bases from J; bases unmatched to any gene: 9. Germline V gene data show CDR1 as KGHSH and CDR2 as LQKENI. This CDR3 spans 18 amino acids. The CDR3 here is CASSPLNGQGFSTDTQYF. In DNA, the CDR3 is TGTGCCAGCTCACCACTGAACGGACAGGGCTTTAGCACAGATACGCAGTATTTT.

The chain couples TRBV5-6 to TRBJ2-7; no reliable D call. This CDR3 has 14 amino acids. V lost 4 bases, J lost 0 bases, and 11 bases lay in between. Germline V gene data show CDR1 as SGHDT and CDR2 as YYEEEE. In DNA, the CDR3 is TGTGCCAGCAGCCACCGGGCTAGCTCCTACGAGCAGTACTTC. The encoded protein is CASSHRASSYEQYF. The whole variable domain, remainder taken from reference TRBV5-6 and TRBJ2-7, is DAGVTQSPTHLIKTRGQQVTLRCSPKSGHDTVSWYQQALGQGPQFIFQYYEEEERQRGNFPDRFSGHQFPNYSSELNVNALLLGDSALYLCASSHRASSYEQYFGPGTRLTVT.

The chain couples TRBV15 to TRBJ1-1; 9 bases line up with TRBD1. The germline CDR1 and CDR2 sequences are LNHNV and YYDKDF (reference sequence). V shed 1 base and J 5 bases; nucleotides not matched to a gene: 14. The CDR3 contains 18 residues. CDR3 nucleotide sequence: TGTGCCACCAGCAGAGTGATAGGGACAGGGTATTGGTTGACTGAAGCTTTCTTT. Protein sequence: CATSRVIGTGYWLTEAFF.

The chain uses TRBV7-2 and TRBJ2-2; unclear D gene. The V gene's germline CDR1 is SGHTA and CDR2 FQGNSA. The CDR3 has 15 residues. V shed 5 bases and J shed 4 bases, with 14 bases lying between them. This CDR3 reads CASSANSRATGELFF. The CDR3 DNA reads TGTGCCAGCAGCGCGAATAGCCGGGCCACCGGGGAGCTGTTTTTT.

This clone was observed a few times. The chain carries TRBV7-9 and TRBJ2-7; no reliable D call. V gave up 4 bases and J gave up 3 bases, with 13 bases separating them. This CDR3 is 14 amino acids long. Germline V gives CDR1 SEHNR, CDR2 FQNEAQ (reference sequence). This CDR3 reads CASSSPHGYYEQYF. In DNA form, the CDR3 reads TGTGCCAGCAGCTCCCCGCACGGATACTACGAGCAGTACTTC.

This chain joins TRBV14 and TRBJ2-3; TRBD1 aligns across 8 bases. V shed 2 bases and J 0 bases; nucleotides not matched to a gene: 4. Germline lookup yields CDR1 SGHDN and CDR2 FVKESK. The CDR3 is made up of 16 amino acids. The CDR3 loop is CASSQYRGSSTDTQYF. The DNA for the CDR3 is TGTGCCAGCAGCCAATACAGGGGGTCTAGCACAGATACGCAGTATTTT.

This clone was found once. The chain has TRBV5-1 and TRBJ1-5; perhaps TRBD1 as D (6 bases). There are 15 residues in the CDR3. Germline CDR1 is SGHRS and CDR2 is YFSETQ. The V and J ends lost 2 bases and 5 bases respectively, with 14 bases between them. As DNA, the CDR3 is TGCGCCAGCAGCTTCTCCGGGACACTCGATCAGCCCCAGCATTTT. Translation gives CASSFSGTLDQPQHF.

The CDR3 is CATGSLSNADTQYF. The CDR3 DNA reads TGTGCCACCGGTTCTTTGTCCAACGCAGATACGCAGTATTTT. The J gene is TRBJ2-3, the V gene TRBV10-3; unclear D gene. The CDR3 extends over 14 amino acids. V was shortened by 10 bases and J by 4 bases, with 18 bases between the two germline ends. Per the germline V gene, CDR1 is ENHRY and CDR2 is SYGVKD.

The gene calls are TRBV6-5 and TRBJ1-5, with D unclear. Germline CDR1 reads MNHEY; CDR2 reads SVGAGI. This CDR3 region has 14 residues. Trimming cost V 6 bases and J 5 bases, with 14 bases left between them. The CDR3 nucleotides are TGTGCCAGCAGCCAACGTACAGTTGATCAGCCCCAGCATTTT. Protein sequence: CASSQRTVDQPQHF.

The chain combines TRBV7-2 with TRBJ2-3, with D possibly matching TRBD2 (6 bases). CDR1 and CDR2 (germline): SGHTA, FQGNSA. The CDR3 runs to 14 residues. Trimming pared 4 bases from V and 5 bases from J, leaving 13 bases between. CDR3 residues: CASSSPGRGDTQYF. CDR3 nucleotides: TGTGCCAGCAGCTCACCGGGGCGGGGAGATACGCAGTATTTT.